This record covers a single TCR beta chain. These data originate in a study of blood T cell repertoires in COVID-19. About the study: Acute-phase and convalescent COVID-19 samples originated in the United States, Italy and Spain. T cells, B-cell-depleted T cells, or PBMCs supplied cDNA or gDNA.

Authors' analysis steps: Reference gene primer amplification yielded estimated nucleated cell counts. The repertoire was sequenced with immunoSEQ multiplex PCR; TCRdb's copy has only in-frame clones and lacks some. The V and J calls and clone size come from that table; D and trimming were worked out from the DNA. This table holds about 180,000 clones, about 91% found once. Sequencing input: peripheral blood. The TCR comes from a woman aged 30 to 39 with acute or convalescent COVID-19.

In DNA form, the CDR3 reads TGCGCCAGCAGCTTGACTAGCTACGAGCAGTACTTC. Amino acids: CASSLTSYEQYF. The genes are TRBV5-1 and TRBJ2-7; tentative D call: TRBD2 (5 bases). Germline V gene data show CDR1 as SGHRS and CDR2 as YFSETQ. There are 12 residues in the CDR3. Trimming shortened V by 1 base and J by 3 bases, and 5 bases separated the two germline ends. The entire variable domain, with the rest obtained from reference TRBV5-1 and TRBJ2-7, is as follows: KAGVTQTPRYLIKTRGQQVTLSCSPISGHRSVSWYQQTPGQGLQFLFEYFSETQRNKGNFPGRFSGRQFSNSRSEMNVSTLELGDSALYLCASSLTSYEQYFGPGTRLTVT.